The 4 T cell receptor beta chains reported below all come from one sample, sequenced in a study of CXCR3-negative and CXCR3-positive naive CD8 T cells. Study results and caveats: Naive cells positive for CXCR3 carried more hydrophobic TRB CDR3s than CXCR3-negative ones.

UMI-tagged TRB cDNA libraries were built via 5' RACE. TCRdb re-called the 5' RACE reads and catalogs CDR3 proteins one per entry, DNA excluded. The sample has about 130,000 distinct CDR3 sequences, and its top ten clones hold around 0.54%. These TCRs are of unknown antigen specificity. Sequencing was carried out using naive CXCR3+ CD8+ T cells from blood. Indicated subset: CD45RO-CCR7+CD27+CD95- naive CD8+ T cells expressing CXCR3 (TNR3+). The source is a human donor in good health. Some clones in this sample may be carry-over from other donors' samples.

This sequence joins TRBV20-1 and TRBJ1-2; there is no DNA to check the TCRdb D call of TRBD1. Germline lookup yields CDR1 DFQATT and CDR2 SNEGSKA (reference sequence). The CDR3 has 15 amino acids. The CDR3 loop reads CSARLLEPAPYGYTF.

V usage is TRBV2 and J usage is TRBJ2-1; the TCRdb D gene call, TRBD1, has no DNA to confirm it. The CDR3 extends over 14 amino acids. CDR1 is SNHLY and CDR2 is FYNNEI in the germline V gene. CDR3 region: CASKGTESYNEQFF.

The chain couples TRBV29-1 to TRBJ1-1. CDR3 length equals 13 residues. Looked up from germline, CDR1 is SQVTM and CDR2 is ANQGSEA. CDR3 sequence: CSVREGMNTEAFF.

This chain uses TRBV19 with TRBJ2-7; TCRdb lists TRBD1, though no DNA is available to test this call. The length of the CDR3 is 13 residues. The germline gives CDR1 LNHDA, CDR2 SQIVND (reference sequence). This CDR3 reads CASSSGTNYEQYF.